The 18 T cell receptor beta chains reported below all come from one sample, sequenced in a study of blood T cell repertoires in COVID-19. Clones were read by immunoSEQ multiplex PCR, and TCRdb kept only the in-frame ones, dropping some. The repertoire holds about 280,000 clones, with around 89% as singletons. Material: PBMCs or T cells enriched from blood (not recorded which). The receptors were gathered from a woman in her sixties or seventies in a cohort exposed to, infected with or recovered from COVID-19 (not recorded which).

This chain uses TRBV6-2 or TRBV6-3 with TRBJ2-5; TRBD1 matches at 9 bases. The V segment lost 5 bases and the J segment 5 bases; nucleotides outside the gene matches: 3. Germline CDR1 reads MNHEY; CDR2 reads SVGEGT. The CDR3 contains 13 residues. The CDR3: CASSGTGRETQYF. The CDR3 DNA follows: TGTGCCAGCAGTGGGACAGGGAGGGAGACCCAGTACTTC.

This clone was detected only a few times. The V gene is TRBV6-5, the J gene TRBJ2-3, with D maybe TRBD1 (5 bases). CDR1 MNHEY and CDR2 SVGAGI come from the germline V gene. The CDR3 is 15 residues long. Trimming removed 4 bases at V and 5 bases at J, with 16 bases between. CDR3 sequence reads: CASSFGHSGGDTQYF. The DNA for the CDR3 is TGTGCCAGCAGTTTCGGACATTCGGGTGGAGATACGCAGTATTTT.

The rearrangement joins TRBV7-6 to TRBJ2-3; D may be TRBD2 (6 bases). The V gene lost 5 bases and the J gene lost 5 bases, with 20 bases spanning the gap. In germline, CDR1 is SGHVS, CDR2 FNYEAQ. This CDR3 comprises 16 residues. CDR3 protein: CASSHQLGGAGDTQYF. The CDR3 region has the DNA TGTGCCAGCAGCCACCAGTTAGGAGGGGCGGGAGATACGCAGTATTTT.

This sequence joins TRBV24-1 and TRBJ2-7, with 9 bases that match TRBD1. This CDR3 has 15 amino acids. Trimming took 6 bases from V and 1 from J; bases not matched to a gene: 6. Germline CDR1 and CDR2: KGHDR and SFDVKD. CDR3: CATSTTGGTSYEQYF. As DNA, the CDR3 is TGTGCCACCAGTACGACAGGGGGGACTTCCTACGAGCAGTACTTC.

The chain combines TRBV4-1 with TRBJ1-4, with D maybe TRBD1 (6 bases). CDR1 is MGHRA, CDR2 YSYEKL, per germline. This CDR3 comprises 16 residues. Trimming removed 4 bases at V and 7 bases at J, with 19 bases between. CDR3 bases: TGCGCCAGCAGCCGGTTTAAGGGGGACAAAGGTGAAAAACTGTTTTTT. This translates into CASSRFKGDKGEKLFF.

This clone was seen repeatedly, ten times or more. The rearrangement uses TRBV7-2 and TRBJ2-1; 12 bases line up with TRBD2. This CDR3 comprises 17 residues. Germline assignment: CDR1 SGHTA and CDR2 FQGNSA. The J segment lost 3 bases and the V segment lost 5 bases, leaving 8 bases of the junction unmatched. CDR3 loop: CASSPTSGRNLYNEQFF. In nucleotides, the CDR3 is TGTGCCAGCAGCCCGACTAGCGGGAGAAATCTCTACAATGAGCAGTTCTTC.

CDR3 nucleotides: TGTGCCAGCAGTGATTTCCAGCCAGCGGGAGGGCCGACCTACAATGAGCAGTTCTTC. Translating it yields CASSDFQPAGGPTYNEQFF. The chain couples TRBV6-4 to TRBJ2-1; TRBD2 matches 10 bases. Germline CDR1 reads MRHNA; CDR2 reads SNTAGT. Trimming removed 3 bases from V and 2 bases from J; junction bases left unmatched: 13. The CDR3 totals 19 residues.

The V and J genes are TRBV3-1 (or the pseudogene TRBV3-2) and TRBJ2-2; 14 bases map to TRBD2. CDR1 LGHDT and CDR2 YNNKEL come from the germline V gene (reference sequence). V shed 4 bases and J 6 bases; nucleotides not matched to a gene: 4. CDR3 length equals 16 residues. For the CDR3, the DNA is TGTGCCAGCAGCCGACGACTAGCGGGAGGGCCCGGGGAGCTGTTTTTT. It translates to CASSRRLAGGPGELFF.

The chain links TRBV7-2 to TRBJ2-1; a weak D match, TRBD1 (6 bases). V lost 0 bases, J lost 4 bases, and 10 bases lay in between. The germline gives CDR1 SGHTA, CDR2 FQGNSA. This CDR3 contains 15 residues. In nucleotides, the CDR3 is TGTGCCAGCAGCTTAGCGGGGGCGGCTTACAATGAGCAGTTCTTC. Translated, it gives CASSLAGAAYNEQFF.

CDR3 residues: CASSQLPGLLTQYF. The DNA for the CDR3 is TGCGCCAGCAGCCAACTTCCGGGACTTCTTACGCAGTATTTT. The chain carries TRBV5-1 and TRBJ2-3, with D possibly being TRBD2 (6 bases). CDR3 size: 14 residues. Looked up from germline, CDR1 is SGHRS and CDR2 is YFSETQ. Trimming left V 4 bases short and J 8 bases short, with 17 bases between.

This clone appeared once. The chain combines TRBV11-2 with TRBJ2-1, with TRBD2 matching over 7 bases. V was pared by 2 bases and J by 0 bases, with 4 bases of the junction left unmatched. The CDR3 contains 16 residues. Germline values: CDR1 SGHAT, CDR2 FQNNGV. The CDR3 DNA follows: TGTGCCAGCAGCTTATTCGGCGGGAGCTCCTACAATGAGCAGTTCTTC. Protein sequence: CASSLFGGSSYNEQFF.

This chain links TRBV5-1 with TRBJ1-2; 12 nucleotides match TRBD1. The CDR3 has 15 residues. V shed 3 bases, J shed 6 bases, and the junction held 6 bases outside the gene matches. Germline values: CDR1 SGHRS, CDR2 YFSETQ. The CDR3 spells CASSSRDRGPNGYTF. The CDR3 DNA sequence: TGCGCCAGCAGCTCCCGGGACAGGGGGCCAAATGGCTACACCTTC. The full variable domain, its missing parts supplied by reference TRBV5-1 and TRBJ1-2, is KAGVTQTPRYLIKTRGQQVTLSCSPISGHRSVSWYQQTPGQGLQFLFEYFSETQRNKGNFPGRFSGRQFSNSRSEMNVSTLELGDSALYLCASSSRDRGPNGYTFGSGTRLTVV.

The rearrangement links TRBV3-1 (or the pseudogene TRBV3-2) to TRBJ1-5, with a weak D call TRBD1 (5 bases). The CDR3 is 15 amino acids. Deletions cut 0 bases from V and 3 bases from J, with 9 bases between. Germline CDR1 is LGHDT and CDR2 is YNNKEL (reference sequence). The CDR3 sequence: CASSQEAGPNQPQHF. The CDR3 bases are TGTGCCAGCAGCCAAGAGGCGGGGCCCAATCAGCCCCAGCATTTT.

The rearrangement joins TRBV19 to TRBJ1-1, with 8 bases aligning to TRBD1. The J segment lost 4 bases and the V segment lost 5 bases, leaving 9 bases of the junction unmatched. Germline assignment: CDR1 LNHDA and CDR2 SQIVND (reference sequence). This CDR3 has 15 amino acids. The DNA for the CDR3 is TGTGCCAGTAGTGCTCTGGACAGGGCTTCCACTGAAGCTTTCTTT. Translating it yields CASSALDRASTEAFF.

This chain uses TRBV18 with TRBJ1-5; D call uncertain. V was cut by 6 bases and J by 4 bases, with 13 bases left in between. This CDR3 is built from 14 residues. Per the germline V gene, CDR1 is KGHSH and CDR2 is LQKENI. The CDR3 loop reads CASSFSVTNQPQHF. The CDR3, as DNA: TGTGCCAGCTCCTTCTCAGTGACAAATCAGCCCCAGCATTTT. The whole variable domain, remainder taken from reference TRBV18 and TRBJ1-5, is NAGVMQNPRHLVRRRGQEARLRCSPMKGHSHVYWYRQLPEEGLKFMVYLQKENIIDESGMPKERFSAEFPKEGPSILRIQQVVRGDSAAYFCASSFSVTNQPQHFGDGTRLSIL.

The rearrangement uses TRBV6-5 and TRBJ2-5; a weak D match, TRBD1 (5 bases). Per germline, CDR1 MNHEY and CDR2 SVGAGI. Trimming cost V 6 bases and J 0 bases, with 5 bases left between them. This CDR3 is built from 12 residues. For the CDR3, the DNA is TGTGCCAGCAGCAGGGACCAAGAGACCCAGTACTTC. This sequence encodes CASSRDQETQYF.

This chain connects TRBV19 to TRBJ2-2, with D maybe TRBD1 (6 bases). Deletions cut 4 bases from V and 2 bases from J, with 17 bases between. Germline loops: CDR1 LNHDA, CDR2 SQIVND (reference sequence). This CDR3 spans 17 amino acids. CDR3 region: CASSRPPGQGNTGELFF. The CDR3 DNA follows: TGTGCCAGTAGTAGGCCCCCGGGACAAGGAAACACCGGGGAGCTGTTTTTT.

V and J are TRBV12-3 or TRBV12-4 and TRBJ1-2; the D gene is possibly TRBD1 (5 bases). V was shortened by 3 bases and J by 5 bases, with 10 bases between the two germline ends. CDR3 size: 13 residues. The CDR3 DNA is TGTGCCAGCAGTTTCAGGGAGGGTTATGGCTACACCTTC. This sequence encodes CASSFREGYGYTF.